The text below deals with one T cell receptor beta chain. Antigen specificity is unknown. J gave up 4 bases and V 5 bases, and 10 bases lay outside the gene matches. CDR3 length: 17 residues. CDR1 is MNHEY and CDR2 is SMNVEV in the germline V gene (reference sequence). Antigen-specific CD4+ T cells were expanded (with viral peptide pools) by the ViraFEST assay ahead of sequencing. Following an approximately eleven-day culture, CD4+ T cells were purified. The person was diagnosed with PCR-confirmed SARS-CoV-2 infection between March and December 2020. These data originate in a study of vaccination effects on CD4 cells after COVID-19. Clones were sequenced by immunoSEQ multiplex PCR, and TCRdb holds only the in-frame ones, with some missing. Of fewer than 25,000 clones listed, 70% to 80% are singletons.

This specimen was CD4+ T cells from PBMCs cultured with a peptide pool, taken before COVID-19 vaccination. The sequence was obtained from a human donor who had a prior SARS-CoV-2 infection. The chain employs TRBV27 and TRBJ2-1, with 11 nucleotides matching TRBD2. The CDR3 DNA follows: TGTGCCAGCAGTCAATACCACACTAGCGGGGGATACAATGAGCAGTTCTTC. This encodes CASSQYHTSGGYNEQFF.